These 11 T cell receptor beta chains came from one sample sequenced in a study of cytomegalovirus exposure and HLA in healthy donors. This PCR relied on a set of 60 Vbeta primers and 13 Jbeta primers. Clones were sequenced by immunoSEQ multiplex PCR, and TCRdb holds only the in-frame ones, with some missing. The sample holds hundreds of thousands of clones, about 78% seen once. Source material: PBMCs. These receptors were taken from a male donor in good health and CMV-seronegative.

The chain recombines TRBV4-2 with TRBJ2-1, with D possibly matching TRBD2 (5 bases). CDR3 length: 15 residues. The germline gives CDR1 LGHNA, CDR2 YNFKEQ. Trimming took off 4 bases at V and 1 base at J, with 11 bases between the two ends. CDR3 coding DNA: TGTGCCAGCAGCCCCGTACGGGGATCCTACAATGAGCAGTTCTTC. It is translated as CASSPVRGSYNEQFF.

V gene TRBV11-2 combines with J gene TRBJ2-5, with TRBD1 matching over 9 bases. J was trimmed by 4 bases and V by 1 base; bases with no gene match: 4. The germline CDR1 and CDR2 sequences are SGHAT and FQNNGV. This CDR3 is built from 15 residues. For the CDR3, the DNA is TGTGCCAGCAGCTTAGTCACAGGGGGCCCAGAGACCCAGTACTTC. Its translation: CASSLVTGGPETQYF.

CDR3: CASAGLGYEQYF. The CDR3 DNA is TGTGCCAGCGCAGGGCTAGGCTACGAGCAGTACTTC. J is TRBJ2-5 and V is TRBV6-1; D perhaps matches TRBD1 (5 bases). Near its end, the DNA agrees better with TRBJ2-7, so the J call may be wrong. This CDR3 has 12 amino acids. CDR1 is MNHNS and CDR2 is SASEGT in the germline V gene.

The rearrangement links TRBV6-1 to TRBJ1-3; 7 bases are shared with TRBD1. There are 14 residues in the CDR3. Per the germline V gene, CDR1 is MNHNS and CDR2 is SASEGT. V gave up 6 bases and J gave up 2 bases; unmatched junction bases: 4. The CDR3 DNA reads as TGTGCCAGCAGGCCTACAGGGGCTGGAAACACCATATATTTT. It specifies CASRPTGAGNTIYF.

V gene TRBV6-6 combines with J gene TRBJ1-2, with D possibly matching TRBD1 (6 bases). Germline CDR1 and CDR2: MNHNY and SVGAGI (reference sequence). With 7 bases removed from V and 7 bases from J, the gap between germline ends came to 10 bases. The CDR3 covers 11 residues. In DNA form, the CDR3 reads TGTGCCAGCAAGTTGGACAGTGGCTACACCTTC. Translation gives CASKLDSGYTF.

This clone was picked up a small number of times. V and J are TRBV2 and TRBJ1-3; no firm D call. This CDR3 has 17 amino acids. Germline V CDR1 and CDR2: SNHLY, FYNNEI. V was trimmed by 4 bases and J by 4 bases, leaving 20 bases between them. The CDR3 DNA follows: TGTGCCAGCAGTGTCCCCGAACTTCGGGTCTCCGGAAACACCATATATTTT. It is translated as CASSVPELRVSGNTIYF.

The DNA of the CDR3 is TGTGCCAGCGGAAAAACAGGGGGCAGGGGAAACACCATATATTTT. This codes for CASGKTGGRGNTIYF. The V gene is TRBV28, the J gene TRBJ1-3, with 9 positions matching TRBD1. The length of the CDR3 is 15 residues. V shed 8 bases and J 4 bases; nucleotides not matched to a gene: 9. CDR1 MDHEN and CDR2 SYDVKM come from the germline V gene.

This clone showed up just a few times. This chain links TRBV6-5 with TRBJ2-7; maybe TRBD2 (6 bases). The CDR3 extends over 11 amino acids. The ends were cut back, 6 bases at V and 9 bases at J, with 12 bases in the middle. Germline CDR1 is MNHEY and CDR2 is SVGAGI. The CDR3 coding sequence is TGTGCCAGCAGCATTAGCGGTGTGCAGTACTTC. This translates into CASSISGVQYF.

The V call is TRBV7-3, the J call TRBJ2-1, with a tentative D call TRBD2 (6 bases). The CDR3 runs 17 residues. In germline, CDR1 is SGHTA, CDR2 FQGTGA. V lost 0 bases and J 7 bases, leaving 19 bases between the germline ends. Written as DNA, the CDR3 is TGTGCCAGCAGCTTAACGTTTTCCCCACTAGCTAGAAATGAGCAGTTCTTC. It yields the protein CASSLTFSPLARNEQFF.

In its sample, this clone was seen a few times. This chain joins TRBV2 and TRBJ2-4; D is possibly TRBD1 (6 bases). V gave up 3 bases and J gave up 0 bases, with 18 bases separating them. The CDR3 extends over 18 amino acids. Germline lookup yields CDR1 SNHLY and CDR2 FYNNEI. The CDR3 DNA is TGTGCCAGCAGTGATCCCGGACAGAGGGTCCTAGCCAAAAACATTCAGTACTTC. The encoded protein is CASSDPGQRVLAKNIQYF.

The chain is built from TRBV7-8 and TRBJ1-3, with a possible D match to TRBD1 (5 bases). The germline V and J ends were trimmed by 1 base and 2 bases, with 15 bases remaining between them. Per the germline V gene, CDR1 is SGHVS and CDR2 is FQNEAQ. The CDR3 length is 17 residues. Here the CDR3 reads CASSLVSRGLTGNTIYF. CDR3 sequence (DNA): TGTGCCAGCAGCTTAGTTTCCCGGGGACTTACTGGAAACACCATATATTTT.